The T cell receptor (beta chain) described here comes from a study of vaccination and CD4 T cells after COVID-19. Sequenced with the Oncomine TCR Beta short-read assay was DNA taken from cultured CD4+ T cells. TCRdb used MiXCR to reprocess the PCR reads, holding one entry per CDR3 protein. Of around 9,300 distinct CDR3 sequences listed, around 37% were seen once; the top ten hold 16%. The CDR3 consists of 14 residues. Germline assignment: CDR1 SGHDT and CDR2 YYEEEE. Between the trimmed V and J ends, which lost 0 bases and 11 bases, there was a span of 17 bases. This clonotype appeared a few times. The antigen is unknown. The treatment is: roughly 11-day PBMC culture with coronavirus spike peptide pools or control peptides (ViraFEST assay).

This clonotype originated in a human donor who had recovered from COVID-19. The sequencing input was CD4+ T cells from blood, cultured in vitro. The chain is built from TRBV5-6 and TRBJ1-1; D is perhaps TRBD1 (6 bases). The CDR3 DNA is TGTGCCAGCAGCTTGGGGCCGGGGGGCGGCGAGGCTTTCTTT. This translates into CASSLGPGGGEAFF. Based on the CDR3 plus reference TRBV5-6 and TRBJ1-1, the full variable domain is DAGVTQSPTHLIKTRGQQVTLRCSPKSGHDTVSWYQQALGQGPQFIFQYYEEEERQRGNFPDRFSGHQFPNYSSELNVNALLLGDSALYLCASSLGPGGGEAFFGQGTRLTVV.